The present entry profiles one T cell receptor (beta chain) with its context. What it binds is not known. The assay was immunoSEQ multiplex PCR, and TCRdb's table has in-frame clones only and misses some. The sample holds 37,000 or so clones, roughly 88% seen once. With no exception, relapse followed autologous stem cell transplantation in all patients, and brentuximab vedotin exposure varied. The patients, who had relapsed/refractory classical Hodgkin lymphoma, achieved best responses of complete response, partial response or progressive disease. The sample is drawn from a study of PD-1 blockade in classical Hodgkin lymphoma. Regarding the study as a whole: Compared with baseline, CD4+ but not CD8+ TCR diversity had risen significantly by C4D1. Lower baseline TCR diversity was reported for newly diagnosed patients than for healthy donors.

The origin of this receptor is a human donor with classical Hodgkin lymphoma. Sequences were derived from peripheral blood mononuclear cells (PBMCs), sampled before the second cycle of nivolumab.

CDR3 coding DNA: TGTGCCACCAGCAGAGGGTTTTCGGAGCAGTTCTTC. Translated: CATSRGFSEQFF. This sequence joins TRBV15 and TRBJ2-1; no reliable D call. From germline, CDR1 is LNHNV and CDR2 YYDKDF (reference sequence). This CDR3 spans 12 amino acids. V was shortened by 1 base and J by 10 bases, with 8 bases between the two germline ends.